This entry lists 20 T cell receptor beta chains sequenced from one sample in a study of CD8 T cells in Susac syndrome. Random-hexamer reverse transcription was applied to roughly 0.5 to 1 ug RNA. TCRdb independently ran MiXCR on the immunoSEQ multiplex PCR reads; one entry per CDR3 protein. In the table there are 100,000 to 150,000 distinct CDR3 sequences, about 92% of which are singletons. Material for sequencing was CD8+ T cells from PBMCs. Source of these receptors: a human donor with multiple sclerosis.

The rearrangement joins TRBV28 to TRBJ2-6; 9 nucleotides agree with TRBD2. V lost 3 bases and J lost 0; bases outside the gene matches: 6. The germline CDR1 and CDR2 sequences are MDHEN and SYDVKM. CDR3 length: 18 amino acids. The CDR3 loop is CASSLGLAGSSGANVLTF. CDR3 nucleotide sequence: TGTGCCAGCAGTTTGGGGCTAGCGGGGAGCTCTGGGGCCAACGTCCTGACTTTC.

CDR3 residues: CASSPSSRPINEQYF. In DNA form, the CDR3 reads TGTGCCAGCAGCCCATCGTCCCGGCCGATCAACGAGCAGTACTTC. The chain joins TRBV27 to TRBJ2-7; D gene unclear. CDR3 size: 15 residues. The germline V and J ends were trimmed by 6 bases and 5 bases, with 20 bases remaining between them. From germline, CDR1 is MNHEY and CDR2 SMNVEV (reference sequence).

The J gene is TRBJ1-5, the V gene TRBV7-9; no clear D. Germline V gene lookup returns CDR1 SEHNR and CDR2 FQNEAQ (reference sequence). The CDR3 length is 15 residues. Trimming shortened V by 3 bases and J by 6 bases, and 15 bases separated the two germline ends. The CDR3 coding sequence is TGTGCCAGCAGCTTTGGGGTAGCCGTGGGTCAGCCCCAGCATTTT. It codes for CASSFGVAVGQPQHF.

The chain joins TRBV7-3 to TRBJ2-3, with TRBD1 matching over 7 bases. Germline loops: CDR1 SGHTA, CDR2 FQGTGA. The ends lost 5 bases at V and 4 bases at J; junction bases unmatched: 6. The CDR3 covers 14 residues. This CDR3 reads CASSRGQRADTQYF. DNA for the CDR3: TGTGCCAGCAGCAGGGGACAGCGTGCAGATACGCAGTATTTT.

The chain uses TRBV19 and TRBJ2-3, with D possibly being TRBD2 (5 bases). The CDR3 loop spans 15 amino acids. V dropped 5 bases and J dropped 4 bases, with 16 bases sitting between them. Germline V gene data show CDR1 as LNHDA and CDR2 as SQIVND (reference sequence). The CDR3 bases are TGTGCCAGTAGTCCCTGGGAATACGGGGCAGATACGCAGTATTTT. Protein sequence: CASSPWEYGADTQYF.

This sequence joins TRBV24-1 and TRBJ2-3, with D possibly called TRBD1 or TRBD2 (5 bases each). The CDR3 has 14 residues. Trimming shortened V by 4 bases and J by 6 bases, and 13 bases separated the two germline ends. The germline V gene has CDR1 KGHDR and CDR2 SFDVKD. DNA for the CDR3: TGTGCCACCAGTGAACCCTGGGACCTTGATACGCAGTATTTT. Protein product: CATSEPWDLDTQYF.

The chain joins TRBV29-1 to TRBJ2-1; a weak D match, TRBD2 (7 bases). Per the germline V gene, CDR1 is SQVTM and CDR2 is ANQGSEA. V dropped 5 bases and J dropped 4 bases, with 12 bases sitting between them. CDR3 length: 13 residues. The CDR3 is CSVLGGPYNEQFF. CDR3 coding DNA: TGCAGCGTTTTGGGGGGGCCATACAATGAGCAGTTCTTC.

The chain uses TRBV27 and TRBJ1-5; 9 bases are a match to TRBD1. J lost 0 bases, V lost 6 bases, and 15 bases had no gene match. This CDR3 is 19 amino acids long. Germline V CDR1 and CDR2: MNHEY, SMNVEV (reference sequence). The CDR3 here is CASRPTPHRGLSSNQPQHF. The CDR3 DNA sequence: TGTGCCAGCAGACCCACCCCACACAGGGGGCTGAGTAGCAATCAGCCCCAGCATTTT.

CDR3 DNA: TGTGCCAGCAGCCAGCGGGGGCAGAGGGCAGATACGCAGTATTTT. It translates to CASSQRGQRADTQYF. This rearrangement joins TRBV14 to TRBJ2-3; weak D call: TRBD2 (7 bases). CDR1 SGHDN and CDR2 FVKESK come from the germline V gene. This CDR3 has 15 residues. The V gene lost 3 bases and the J gene lost 4 bases, with 14 bases spanning the gap.

The chain joins TRBV24-1 to TRBJ2-2; D is perhaps TRBD2 (6 bases). In germline, CDR1 is KGHDR, CDR2 SFDVKD. The V gene lost 1 base and the J gene lost 8 bases, with 19 bases spanning the gap. This CDR3 has 17 residues. The CDR3 loop reads CATSDFRLARSSGELFF. In DNA form, the CDR3 reads TGTGCCACCAGTGATTTTCGCCTAGCGAGGAGTTCTGGGGAGCTGTTTTTT.

J is TRBJ2-1 and V is TRBV27; the match to TRBD2 covers 7 bases. The V gene's germline CDR1 is MNHEY and CDR2 SMNVEV (reference sequence). The CDR3 length is 15 residues. J was trimmed by 0 bases and V by 7 bases; bases with no gene match: 6. Here the CDR3 DNA reads TGTGCCAGCACCTCCGGGGGGAGCTCCTACAATGAGCAGTTCTTC. This codes for CASTSGGSSYNEQFF.

The CDR3 spells CASSLKVRVSNEQYF. The CDR3 nucleotides are TGTGCCAGCAGTTTAAAAGTCAGGGTTAGCAACGAGCAGTACTTC. The rearrangement uses TRBV28 and TRBJ2-7; D possibly corresponds to TRBD1 (5 bases). Trimming took off 2 bases at V and 5 bases at J, with 16 bases between the two ends. Germline V gene sequence: CDR1 MDHEN, CDR2 SYDVKM. The CDR3 has 15 residues.

The chain carries TRBV27 and TRBJ2-1, with 8 bases aligning to TRBD1. V trimming: 3 bases; J trimming: 7 bases; junction bases outside the gene matches: 2. The CDR3 length is 13 residues. Germline V lookup: CDR1 MNHEY, CDR2 SMNVEV (reference sequence). CDR3 DNA sequence: TGTGCCAGCAGTTTTGGGACAGGTAATGAGCAGTTCTTC. Translated: CASSFGTGNEQFF.

This rearrangement joins TRBV27 to TRBJ2-3; D not resolved. V dropped 4 bases and J dropped 6 bases, with 11 bases sitting between them. Germline assignment: CDR1 MNHEY and CDR2 SMNVEV (reference sequence). This CDR3 spans 13 amino acids. The CDR3 nucleotides are TGTGCCAGCAGTTCCCTCGGGTCGGATACGCAGTATTTT. As protein: CASSSLGSDTQYF.

This clonotype was detected once. The gene calls are TRBV15 and TRBJ2-4; 8 bases agree with TRBD2. Germline lookup yields CDR1 LNHNV and CDR2 YYDKDF (reference sequence). The CDR3 has 18 residues. After removal of 0 bases from V and 1 base from J, the junction contained 8 bases not matched to a gene. CDR3 nucleotide sequence: TGTGCCACCAGCAGAGATCCTGCGCGCGGGGGGGCCAAAAACATTCAGTACTTC. This gives the protein CATSRDPARGGAKNIQYF.

J is TRBJ2-6 and V is TRBV3-1; tentatively, D is TRBD1 (5 bases). V shed 0 bases and J shed 3 bases, with 24 bases lying between them. The CDR3 has 21 amino acids. CDR1 is LGHDT and CDR2 is YNNKEL in the germline V gene (reference sequence). The CDR3 region is CASSQDWQGGLFWFGANVLTF. The DNA for the CDR3 is TGTGCCAGCAGCCAAGACTGGCAGGGTGGTTTATTTTGGTTTGGGGCCAACGTCCTGACTTTC.

V is TRBV12-3 or TRBV12-4 and J is TRBJ1-1; D is unresolved. Trimming shortened V by 7 bases and J by 0 bases, and 9 bases separated the two germline ends. This CDR3 region has 13 residues. CDR3 protein: CASTSQVNTEAFF. For the CDR3, the DNA is TGTGCCAGCACCTCCCAGGTGAACACTGAAGCTTTCTTT.

This chain connects TRBV7-9 to TRBJ2-1; the D is unclear. There are 13 residues in the CDR3. V was trimmed by 4 bases and J by 6 bases, leaving 10 bases between them. Per germline, CDR1 SEHNR and CDR2 FQNEAQ (reference sequence). CDR3 nucleotide sequence: TGTGCCAGCAGCTCGTCTCTGGCCAATGAGCAGTTCTTC. This gives the protein CASSSSLANEQFF.

The chain recombines TRBV6-1 with TRBJ2-5, with TRBD2 matching 7 bases. Germline V gene data show CDR1 as MNHNS and CDR2 as SASEGT. The CDR3 consists of 9 residues. J gave up 9 bases and V 10 bases, and 2 bases lay outside the gene matches. CDR3 in amino acids: CATREAQYF. Written as DNA, the CDR3 is TGTGCCACACGGGAGGCCCAGTACTTC.

This chain uses TRBV3-1 with TRBJ1-2, with 7 bases lining up with TRBD1. The junction had 5 bases not matched to a gene; V was cut back by 3 bases and J by 7 bases. The CDR3 extends over 13 amino acids. Looked up from germline, CDR1 is LGHDT and CDR2 is YNNKEL (reference sequence). The CDR3 DNA is TGTGCCAGCAGCCAGACCAGGGGGTTTGGCTACACCTTC. Protein: CASSQTRGFGYTF.